This is a list of T cell receptor beta chains from one sample in a study of cytomegalovirus exposure and HLA in healthy donors. Assay used: immunoSEQ multiplex PCR; TCRdb lists only in-frame clones, some missing. The sample holds more than 200,000 clones, more than 75% seen once. Sequencing used PBMCs. These receptors were taken from a human donor in good health. Each CDR3 is given with its conserved first and last residue. D genes are given only for firm matches. A clone size is listed for some rows: how often the clone was seen (once, few, many), or a class if it is expanded.

>TRBJ2-3|TRBV4-2|NA|TRBD1
TGTGCCAGCAGCCCTGGGAGGGACAGGGGGGGCACAGATACGCAGTATTTT
CASSPGRDRGGTDTQYF
>TRBJ2-7|TRBV6-1|NA|TRBD1
TGTGCCAGCAGTGACGGGACAGGGGGCGGAATAGGCTTCGAGCAGTACTTC
CASSDGTGGGIGFEQYF
>TRBJ2-2|TRBV6-6|NA|TRBD2
TGTGCCAGCAGCTCTACTAGCGGAGGGGGCACCGGGGAGCTGTTTTTT
CASSSTSGGGTGELFF
>TRBJ2-7|TRBV6-1|NA|TRBD2
TGTGCCAGCAGTGTAGGACTAGCGGGAGGGCGAAACTTCTACGAGCAGTACTTC
CASSVGLAGGRNFYEQYF
>TRBJ1-5|TRBV7-9|NA|NA
TGTGCCAGCAGCCCCCAGGATAGCAATCAGCCCCAGCATTTT
CASSPQDSNQPQHF
>TRBJ2-3|TRBV19|NA|TRBD1
TGTGCCAGTAGTATTACAGGGGGCTACCAGTACACAGATACGCAGTATTTT
CASSITGGYQYTDTQYF
>TRBJ1-1|TRBV11-2|NA|TRBD1
TGTGCCAGCGAGCGGACAGGGGGCACTGAAGCTTTCTTT
CASERTGGTEAFF
>TRBJ2-7|TRBV25-1|once|NA
TGTGCCAGCAGTGAACGGCTAGCTGTGAACGAGCAGTACTTC
CASSERLAVNEQYF
>TRBJ2-5|TRBV19|NA|NA
TGTGCCAGTAGTCCTCAATCGGTTTTAGAGAGCCAGTACTTC
CASSPQSVLESQYF
>TRBJ1-1|TRBV30|NA|TRBD1
TGTGCCTGGAGGACTCAGGGGGGAACTGAAGCTTTCTTT
CAWRTQGGTEAFF
>TRBJ2-1|TRBV7-9|NA|NA
TGTGCCAGCAGCTTAGGTTCAGTCTACAATGAGCAGTTCTTC
CASSLGSVYNEQFF
>TRBJ2-4|TRBV19|NA|NA
TGTGCCAGTCGTCTAGCTAACAAAAACATTCAGTACTTC
CASRLANKNIQYF
>TRBJ1-5|TRBV5-4|NA|NA
TGTGCCAGCAGCTTCGGTCCTGCGAATCAGCCCCAGCATTTT
CASSFGPANQPQHF
>TRBJ2-3|TRBV7-9|NA|NA
TGTGCCAGCAGCCCCAGACAGGCTCCAAACACAGATACGCAGTATTTT
CASSPRQAPNTDTQYF
>TRBJ2-1|TRBV19|NA|TRBD1
TGTGCCAGTACCCCGACAGGGTATAACAATGAGCAGTTCTTC
CASTPTGYNNEQFF
>TRBJ2-4|TRBV6-5|NA|NA
TGTGCCAGCAACCCACTAGGGGGTGGCAAAAACATTCAGTACTTC
CASNPLGGGKNIQYF
>TRBJ1-3|TRBV7-9|few|NA
TGTGCCAGCAGCTTAATCGGGGGGTCTGGAAACACCATATATTTT
CASSLIGGSGNTIYF
>TRBJ2-1|TRBV11-2|NA|TRBD2
TGTGCCAGCAGCTTAGATACTGGCGGGAGGGCCATAAATGAGCAGTTCTTC
CASSLDTGGRAINEQFF
>TRBJ1-2|TRBV5-1|NA|TRBD1
TGCGCCAGCAGCTTACGGACAGGGGACTATGGCTACACCTTC
CASSLRTGDYGYTF
>TRBJ2-3|TRBV7-9|NA|NA
TGTGCCAGCAGCTCAGAGTGGGGTACGGAGGGGGGGCGAACAGATACGCAGTATTTT
CASSSEWGTEGGRTDTQYF
>TRBJ2-7|TRBV10-1|NA|TRBD2
TGCGCCAGCACAAGACTCACTAGCGGGTGCCACGAGCAGTACTTC
CASTRLTSGCHEQYF
>TRBJ2-1|TRBV28|NA|NA
TGTGCCAGCAGTTTTATTCCCCGGAGCTCCTACAATGAGCAGTTCTTC
CASSFIPRSSYNEQFF
>TRBJ2-7|TRBV4-3|NA|TRBD2
TGCGCCAGCAGCCAAGATTTCCTAGCGGCGGCCCGGTTCTCCGAGCAGTACTTC
CASSQDFLAAARFSEQYF
>TRBJ2-7|TRBV6-1|once|TRBD1
TGTGCCAGCAGTGAGTTTTCAGGGGGTAGGGCCTACGAGCAGTACTTC
CASSEFSGGRAYEQYF
>TRBJ2-3|TRBV18|NA|TRBD2
TGTGCCAGCTCACAACAGATGACTAGCGGGAGGGCAGATACGCAGTATTTT
CASSQQMTSGRADTQYF
>TRBJ1-1|TRBV6-5|NA|TRBD1
TGTGCCACCTACAGGGGGAAAGGTACTGAAGCTTTCTTT
CATYRGKGTEAFF
>TRBJ2-1|TRBV11-2|few|TRBD2
TGTGCCAGCAGCTTAGAGGGCGGGAGCTCCTACAATGAGCAGTTCTTC
CASSLEGGSSYNEQFF
>TRBJ1-1|TRBV7-8|once|NA
TGTGCCAGCAGCTTAGGGTCATTCTCTATGAACACTGAAGCTTTCTTT
CASSLGSFSMNTEAFF
>TRBJ1-1|TRBV2|NA|NA
TGTGCCAGCAGTGAGTCGGGGTCGGATGAAGCTTTCTTT
CASSESGSDEAFF
>TRBJ2-7|TRBV27|NA|NA
TGTGCCAGCAGTATCTTCGCGGGGCTCCCCTACGAGCAGTACTTC
CASSIFAGLPYEQYF
>TRBJ1-1|TRBV19|NA|TRBD1
TGTGCCAGTCATGAACAGGGGATGAACACTGAAGCTTTCTTT
CASHEQGMNTEAFF
>TRBJ2-1|TRBV7-8|NA|NA
TGTGCCAGCGGGAGTGAAAAAGGCGAGCAGTTCTTC
CASGSEKGEQFF
>TRBJ1-4|TRBV12-5|NA|TRBD1
TGTGCTAGTGGTTGGACCGGGACAGGGGACGAAAAACTGTTTTTT
CASGWTGTGDEKLFF
>TRBJ1-1|TRBV7-2|NA|NA
TGTGCCAGCAGCTTAGTATTGTGGGGCGAGAACACTGAAGCTTTCTTT
CASSLVLWGENTEAFF
>TRBJ2-3|TRBV7-9|once|NA
TGTTCCAGCAGCTTCTACACAGATACGCAGTATTTT
CSSSFYTDTQYF
>TRBJ2-7|TRBV7-6|NA|TRBD1
TGTGCCAGCAGCTTGGGACAGGGGGAATACGAGCAGTACTTC
CASSLGQGEYEQYF